The 25 T cell receptor beta chains below all came from one sample that was sequenced in a study of blood T cells in healthy people across ages. The use of a sample-barcoded 5' primer and a J-beta primer mix characterized a second PCR of 7 to 11 cycles. TCRdb processed the 5' RACE reads anew with MiXCR; each CDR3 protein has one entry. There are hundreds of thousands of distinct CDR3 sequences in the sample; roughly 46% occur only once, and 15% to 20% lies in the top ten. Sequencing input: blood. The receptors originated from an elderly man in good health.

The table lists this clonotype with a few counts. V is TRBV21-1 and J is TRBJ2-7; the table names TRBD2, a call not compared with the DNA. TRBV21-1 is classified as a pseudogene. This CDR3 has 15 amino acids. The CDR3 here is CASGCTSGSSNEQYF. The CDR3 bases are TGTGCCAGCGGCTGTACTAGCGGGAGTAGCAACGAGCAGTACTTC.

The genes are TRBV20-1 and TRBJ2-1; tentatively, D is TRBD2 (6 bases). The CDR3 spans 12 residues. Germline CDR1 DFQATT, CDR2 SNEGSKA (reference sequence). V was trimmed by 5 bases and J by 6 bases, leaving 11 bases between them. In DNA, the CDR3 is TGCAGTGCTCTGACTAGTGGCAATGAGCAGTTCTTC. Its translation is CSALTSGNEQFF.

The V gene is TRBV2, the J gene TRBJ1-3; 9 nucleotides line up with TRBD1. The V gene end was trimmed by 6 bases and the J gene end by 4 bases; junction bases not matched to a gene: 10. The CDR3 totals 16 residues. Germline V gene sequence: CDR1 SNHLY, CDR2 FYNNEI. The CDR3 sequence is CASRLGTGYAGNTIYF. The CDR3 DNA reads TGTGCCAGCAGGCTCGGGACAGGGTATGCCGGAAACACCATATATTTT. The full variable domain, its missing parts supplied by reference TRBV2 and TRBJ1-3, is EPEVTQTPSHQVTQMGQEVILRCVPISNHLYFYWYRQILGQKVEFLVSFYNNEISEKSEIFDDQFSVERPDGSNFTLKIRSTKLEDSAMYFCASRLGTGYAGNTIYFGEGSWLTVV.

The chain recombines TRBV14 with TRBJ2-7, with a tentative D call TRBD2 (6 bases). Trimming removed 1 base at V and 5 bases at J, with 12 bases between. Per the germline V gene, CDR1 is SGHDN and CDR2 is FVKESK. The CDR3 runs to 14 residues. DNA for the CDR3: TGTGCCAGCAGCCAAGGGGACTCCCGGAACGAGCAGTACTTC. Its protein is CASSQGDSRNEQYF.

The table lists this clonotype with many counts. The chain uses TRBV3-1 and TRBJ2-1, with D hard to call. This CDR3 spans 14 amino acids. Per germline, CDR1 LGHDT and CDR2 YNNKEL (reference sequence). Between the trimmed V and J ends, which lost 0 bases and 5 bases, there was a span of 8 bases. The CDR3 loop reads CASSQETGDNEQFF. The CDR3 DNA follows: TGTGCCAGCAGCCAAGAAACTGGTGACAATGAGCAGTTCTTC.

This clonotype was seen only a few times. A much larger clone lies a single base off, so this may be a read error. The CDR3: CAGSLGRDVGYTF. The CDR3 bases are TGTGCCGGCAGCTTAGGAAGGGATGTTGGCTACACCTTC. J is TRBJ1-2 and V is TRBV7-9; D not resolved. This CDR3 has 13 residues. Germline assignment: CDR1 SEHNR and CDR2 FQNEAQ (reference sequence).

The chain employs TRBV13 and TRBJ2-5, with unresolved D. The CDR3 is made up of 14 amino acids. Per germline, CDR1 PRHDT and CDR2 FYEKMQ (reference sequence). V dropped 0 bases and J dropped 11 bases, with 16 bases sitting between them. The chain's CDR3 is CASSLGLGLNEQYF. The CDR3 nucleotides are TGTGCCAGCAGCTTAGGCCTGGGTCTGAATGAGCAGTACTTC.

This clonotype was seen a handful of times. V usage is TRBV6-1 and J usage is TRBJ1-2; D gene ambiguous. The germline V and J ends were trimmed by 0 bases and 4 bases, with 9 bases remaining between them. The CDR3 is made up of 14 amino acids. Germline V gene sequence: CDR1 MNHNS, CDR2 SASEGT. The CDR3 loop is CASSEASRSYGYTF. The CDR3 DNA reads as TGTGCCAGCAGTGAAGCCTCCAGGAGCTATGGCTACACCTTC.

This clonotype occurred many times. V usage is TRBV7-2 and J usage is TRBJ2-1; the D gene could be TRBD1 or TRBD2 (6 bases each). The germline V gene encodes CDR1 SGHTA and CDR2 FQGNSA. V was clipped by 4 bases and J by 3 bases, with 16 bases between them. The CDR3 extends over 16 amino acids. For the CDR3, the DNA is TGTGCCAGCAGCTCCAGAGGGGGGCAACTCTACAATGAGCAGTTCTTC. Protein sequence: CASSSRGGQLYNEQFF.

This clonotype was seen a few times. The chain couples TRBV5-1 to TRBJ1-5; no definite D call. Trimming left V 4 bases short and J 2 bases short, with 13 bases between. Germline CDR1 reads SGHRS; CDR2 reads YFSETQ. The CDR3 is 15 residues long. The CDR3 coding sequence is TGCGCCAGCAGCCCCCTCCCGGGTGGCAATCAGCCCCAGCATTTT. Residues: CASSPLPGGNQPQHF. The complete variable domain, with remaining parts taken from reference TRBV5-1 and TRBJ1-5, reads KAGVTQTPRYLIKTRGQQVTLSCSPISGHRSVSWYQQTPGQGLQFLFEYFSETQRNKGNFPGRFSGRQFSNSRSEMNVSTLELGDSALYLCASSPLPGGNQPQHFGDGTRLSIL.

The rearrangement joins TRBV7-8 to TRBJ2-7, with D possibly being TRBD2 (5 bases). Trimming removed 7 bases at V and 5 bases at J, with 21 bases between. The V gene's germline CDR1 is SGHVS and CDR2 FQNEAQ. The CDR3 is 15 residues long. The CDR3 bases are TGTGCCAGCACCAAAGTTGGACTGGGGTCCAACGAGCAGTACTTC. Protein sequence: CASTKVGLGSNEQYF.

The sample holds a few counts of this clonotype. The gene calls are TRBV7-2 and TRBJ2-1; perhaps TRBD1 as D (6 bases). The V and J ends lost 5 bases and 9 bases respectively, with 14 bases between them. CDR1 is SGHTA, CDR2 FQGNSA, per germline. The CDR3 runs to 13 residues. CDR3 DNA: TGTGCCAGCAGCCTCAGGGGTGTAGGTGAGCAGTTCTTC. Amino acid sequence: CASSLRGVGEQFF.

The chain has TRBV11-2 and TRBJ2-1; 13 bases align to TRBD2. CDR1 is SGHAT and CDR2 is FQNNGV in the germline V gene. The trim removed 4 bases at V and 4 bases at J, leaving 22 bases unmatched. The CDR3 sequence is 22 residues long. CDR3 sequence reads: CASSSSPGGLAGAQLRYNEQFF. The CDR3 nucleotides read TGTGCCAGCAGCTCATCCCCCGGAGGACTAGCGGGAGCCCAGCTTAGATACAATGAGCAGTTCTTC. Full variable domain (outside the CDR3, taken from reference TRBV11-2 and TRBJ2-1): EAGVAQSPRYKIIEKRQSVAFWCNPISGHATLYWYQQILGQGPKLLIQFQNNGVVDDSQLPKDRFSAERLKGVDSTLKIQPAKLEDSAVYLCASSSSPGGLAGAQLRYNEQFFGPGTRLTVL.

The V call is TRBV15, the J call TRBJ2-1; D ambiguous. CDR3 length: 16 residues. Looked up from germline, CDR1 is LNHNV and CDR2 is YYDKDF (reference sequence). Trimming pared 0 bases from V and 5 bases from J, leaving 14 bases between. The CDR3 nucleotides read TGTGCCACCAGCAGAGATCTGGGAAACTCGCACAATGAGCAGTTCTTC. Protein: CATSRDLGNSHNEQFF. The whole variable domain, filled in from reference TRBV15 and TRBJ2-1, reads DAMVIQNPRYQVTQFGKPVTLSCSQTLNHNVMYWYQQKSSQAPKLLFHYYDKDFNNEADTPDNFQSRRPNTSFCFLDIRSPGLGDTAMYLCATSRDLGNSHNEQFFGPGTRLTVL.

The rearrangement links TRBV20-1 to TRBJ2-5, with D possibly being TRBD1 (7 bases). The V and J ends lost 7 bases and 1 base respectively, with 13 bases between them. The germline gives CDR1 DFQATT, CDR2 SNEGSKA (reference sequence). The CDR3 extends over 13 amino acids. The CDR3 region has the DNA TGCAGTGTGGAGGGGGCACGCCAAGAGACCCAGTACTTC. Protein product: CSVEGARQETQYF.

This clonotype came up many times. J is TRBJ1-6 and V is TRBV5-8, with D perhaps TRBD1 (5 bases). This CDR3 is 16 amino acids long. Germline assignment: CDR1 SGHTS and CDR2 YDEGEE. With 5 bases removed from V and 4 bases from J, the gap between germline ends came to 16 bases. The CDR3 sequence is CASSFTGTGYNSPLHF. In DNA, the CDR3 is TGTGCCAGCAGTTTTACCGGGACGGGGTATAATTCACCCCTCCACTTT.

The chain uses TRBV3-1 and TRBJ2-2, with D unresolved. Germline-derived CDR1 and CDR2 are LGHDT and YNNKEL (reference sequence). The CDR3 has 14 amino acids. V shed 1 base and J shed 0 bases, with 3 bases lying between them. The CDR3 here is CASSQASNTGELFF. CDR3 nucleotides: TGTGCCAGCAGCCAAGCCTCGAACACCGGGGAGCTGTTTTTT.

This clonotype appeared a few times. This chain uses TRBV7-2 with TRBJ2-3; 7 bases are a match to TRBD1. Looked up from germline, CDR1 is SGHTA and CDR2 is FQGNSA. The CDR3 has 15 amino acids. J gave up 0 bases and V 8 bases, and 8 bases lay outside the gene matches. Here the CDR3 DNA reads TGTGCCAGCGGTAGGGGGCCAACTAGCACAGATACGCAGTATTTT. Its protein product is CASGRGPTSTDTQYF.

CDR3 in DNA: TGTGCCAGTAGTACAACAGGACAAGGTCAGCCCCAGCATTTT. Encoded protein: CASSTTGQGQPQHF. This sequence joins TRBV19 and TRBJ1-5, with TRBD1 as a possible D gene (5 bases). Germline V gene lookup returns CDR1 LNHDA and CDR2 SQIVND (reference sequence). CDR3 length equals 14 residues. V was trimmed by 4 bases and J by 6 bases, leaving 13 bases between them.

The V call is TRBV4-2, the J call TRBJ2-1; D is possibly TRBD1 (6 bases). The V end lost 0 bases, the J end lost 5 bases, and 8 bases lay between the germline ends. The CDR3 loop spans 14 amino acids. CDR1 is LGHNA and CDR2 is YNFKEQ in the germline V gene. This CDR3 is CASSQDPGDNEQFF. The CDR3 coding sequence is TGTGCCAGCAGCCAAGATCCAGGGGACAATGAGCAGTTCTTC.

V gene TRBV29-1 combines with J gene TRBJ2-3; TRBD2 is a possible D gene (5 bases). V dropped 7 bases and J dropped 2 bases, with 19 bases sitting between them. Germline CDR1 is SQVTM and CDR2 is ANQGSEA. The CDR3 is 15 amino acids. The CDR3 sequence: CSARLEGILTDTQYF. DNA of the CDR3: TGCAGCGCCAGACTCGAGGGAATACTCACAGATACGCAGTATTTT.

The chain is built from TRBV29-1 and TRBJ1-2; perhaps TRBD1 as D (5 bases). V was clipped by 7 bases and J by 5 bases, with 17 bases between them. Germline values: CDR1 SQVTM, CDR2 ANQGSEA. The CDR3 is 13 amino acids. The chain's CDR3 is CSAGALEGYGYTF. CDR3 DNA sequence: TGCAGCGCTGGGGCTTTGGAGGGTTATGGCTACACCTTC.

J is TRBJ2-1 and V is TRBV20-1; 13 bases agree with TRBD2. The ends lost 3 bases at V and 1 base at J; junction bases unmatched: 12. The germline CDR1 and CDR2 sequences are DFQATT and SNEGSKA (reference sequence). The CDR3 sequence is 19 residues long. CDR3 DNA sequence: TGCAGTGCTAGTGGGGAGGGGACTAGCGGGATATGGTCCTACAATGAGCAGTTCTTC. Protein product: CSASGEGTSGIWSYNEQFF.

The chain has TRBV6-1 and TRBJ2-1; D could derive from TRBD1 or TRBD2 (5 bases each). Germline V gene sequence: CDR1 MNHNS, CDR2 SASEGT. The CDR3 is 14 residues long. V was trimmed by 9 bases and J by 9 bases, leaving 21 bases between them. This CDR3 reads CASSTGLTFGEQFF. In nucleotides, the CDR3 is TGTGCCAGTAGTACGGGGCTTACTTTTGGTGAGCAGTTCTTC.

V gene TRBV20-1 combines with J gene TRBJ1-2, with D tentatively TRBD1 (5 bases). The CDR3 totals 14 residues. The V end lost 6 bases, the J end lost 2 bases, and 16 bases lay between the germline ends. The germline gives CDR1 DFQATT, CDR2 SNEGSKA (reference sequence). The CDR3 nucleotides are TGCAGTGCGGAAAGACAGACCTCGAACTATGGCTACACCTTC. This translates into CSAERQTSNYGYTF.